A single sample is the source of the 15 T cell receptor beta chains below, sequenced in a study of CD8 T cells in Susac syndrome (dated by TCRdb to between 2018 and 2020). Library prep was done by the immunoSEQ multiplex PCR assay. RNA was extracted using the RNeasy kit, and roughly 0.5 to 1 microgram was reverse transcribed with random hexamers. In-frame beta chains were kept once TCRdb had trimmed the public reads at Q25 with fastp and called clones with MiXCR. For every CDR3 protein sequence, its rows merge into one entry that carries the most common genes and DNA. Here the sample has 350,000 to 550,000 distinct CDR3 sequences; 75% to 90% occur a single time. The ten largest clones represent 0.09% to 0.15% of the sample. The sample was CD8+ T cells from PBMCs. The receptors were gathered from a human donor with multiple sclerosis.

The rearrangement links TRBV10-2 to TRBJ2-7; D is undetermined. There are 15 residues in the CDR3. Germline V gene sequence: CDR1 WSHSY, CDR2 SAAADI. V was trimmed by 1 base and J by 0 bases, leaving 10 bases between them. This CDR3 is CASSELGQSSYEQYF. CDR3 nucleotide sequence: TGCGCCAGCAGTGAGTTGGGCCAGAGCTCCTACGAGCAGTACTTC.

V usage is TRBV5-1 and J usage is TRBJ1-5; D gene ambiguous. This CDR3 contains 16 residues. Germline-derived CDR1 and CDR2 are SGHRS and YFSETQ. V dropped 1 base and J dropped 0 bases, with 11 bases sitting between them. The CDR3 is CASSLFGRLSNQPQHF. The CDR3 DNA is TGCGCCAGCAGCTTGTTCGGACGGCTTAGCAATCAGCCCCAGCATTTT.

V and J are TRBV20-1 and TRBJ2-7; D ambiguous. Germline loops: CDR1 DFQATT, CDR2 SNEGSKA (reference sequence). Trimming removed 0 bases from V and 0 bases from J, with 12 bases in between. The CDR3 is made up of 15 amino acids. CDR3 coding DNA: TGCAGTGCTAGAGATAAGGCCAGCGTCTCCTACGAGCAGTACTTC. It translates to CSARDKASVSYEQYF.

The rearrangement links TRBV7-9 to TRBJ2-1; D perhaps matches TRBD2 (6 bases). V was cut by 5 bases and J by 8 bases, with 16 bases left in between. Germline CDR1 is SEHNR and CDR2 is FQNEAQ (reference sequence). The CDR3 totals 14 residues. The CDR3 DNA is TGTGCCAGCAGCCGGACTACAAACCCGGATGAGCAGTTCTTC. It is translated as CASSRTTNPDEQFF.

The chain is built from TRBV7-2 and TRBJ2-1; TRBD2 might be the D (6 bases). This CDR3 has 16 residues. Germline CDR1 and CDR2: SGHTA and FQGNSA. V was shortened by 1 base and J by 2 bases, with 12 bases between the two germline ends. CDR3 coding DNA: TGTGCCAGCAGCTTAGTCAATAGCGGAGCCTACAATGAGCAGTTCTTC. It encodes CASSLVNSGAYNEQFF. The full variable domain, rest sourced from reference TRBV7-2 and TRBJ2-1, is GAGVSQSPSNKVTEKGKDVELRCDPISGHTALYWYRQSLGQGLEFLIYFQGNSAPDKSGLPSDRFSAERTGGSVSTLTIQRTQQEDSAVYLCASSLVNSGAYNEQFFGPGTRLTVL.

The chain combines TRBV6-5 with TRBJ2-3; D is undetermined. This CDR3 spans 15 amino acids. V was clipped by 0 bases and J by 2 bases, with 9 bases between them. CDR1 and CDR2 from the germline V gene are MNHEY and SVGAGI. In DNA form, the CDR3 reads TGTGCCAGCAGTTACTCAGGCAGCTTCACAGATACGCAGTATTTT. It translates to CASSYSGSFTDTQYF.

This clonotype was seen a few times. The chain couples TRBV6-2 or TRBV6-3 to TRBJ2-3, with TRBD1 identical over 11 bases. The CDR3 contains 16 residues. V lost 5 bases, J lost 6 bases, and 10 bases stayed unmatched. Looked up from germline, CDR1 is MNHEY and CDR2 is SVGEGT. CDR3 protein: CASSGGTGGLADTQYF. The CDR3 DNA reads TGTGCCAGCAGTGGAGGGACAGGGGGATTAGCGGATACGCAGTATTTT.

The chain links TRBV27 to TRBJ2-7; D unresolved. The V gene's germline CDR1 is MNHEY and CDR2 SMNVEV (reference sequence). There are 15 residues in the CDR3. The V and J ends lost 5 bases and 0 bases respectively, with 14 bases between them. The CDR3 loop reads CASSPWPDLSYEQYF. CDR3 in DNA: TGTGCCAGCAGTCCGTGGCCGGACCTCTCCTACGAGCAGTACTTC.

This clonotype was seen only a few times. The chain links TRBV27 to TRBJ2-7, with TRBD1 matching 9 bases. Looked up from germline, CDR1 is MNHEY and CDR2 is SMNVEV (reference sequence). V lost 6 bases and J lost 5; bases outside the gene matches: 5. The CDR3 length is 13 residues. CDR3 residues: CASRGQGGDEQYF. The CDR3 DNA reads as TGTGCCAGCAGGGGACAGGGAGGCGACGAGCAGTACTTC.

The rearrangement joins TRBV27 to TRBJ2-7; no clear D. The V gene lost 4 bases and the J gene lost 3 bases, with 10 bases spanning the gap. Germline-derived CDR1 and CDR2 are MNHEY and SMNVEV (reference sequence). The CDR3 loop spans 13 amino acids. CDR3 DNA sequence: TGTGCCAGCAGTTCCCCCACGGGCTACGAGCAGTACTTC. Translating it yields CASSSPTGYEQYF.

V is TRBV7-9 and J is TRBJ2-5; D gene ambiguous. There are 13 residues in the CDR3. Looked up from germline, CDR1 is SEHNR and CDR2 is FQNEAQ (reference sequence). Between the trimmed V and J ends, which lost 5 bases and 1 base, there was a span of 8 bases. The CDR3 DNA is TGTGCCAGCAGCCCGACATCCCAAGAGACCCAGTACTTC. Amino acids: CASSPTSQETQYF.

The chain couples TRBV5-5 to TRBJ2-7; TRBD1 agrees at 7 bases. The CDR3 extends over 15 amino acids. V shed 3 bases and J 5 bases; nucleotides not matched to a gene: 11. Germline V lookup: CDR1 SGHKS, CDR2 YYEKEE (reference sequence). The CDR3 DNA sequence: TGTGCCAGCAGCTCACAGGGGACCACCCTGGACGAGCAGTACTTC. This encodes CASSSQGTTLDEQYF.

The chain employs TRBV4-1 and TRBJ2-7; D is perhaps TRBD2 (6 bases). This CDR3 comprises 15 residues. Trimming left V 1 base short and J 3 bases short, with 13 bases between. Germline assignment: CDR1 MGHRA and CDR2 YSYEKL. The chain's CDR3 is CASSQGSGLLYEQYF. CDR3 DNA sequence: TGCGCCAGCAGCCAAGGATCGGGACTCCTCTACGAGCAGTACTTC.

The gene calls are TRBV10-3 and TRBJ2-1; D not resolved. Germline CDR1 ENHRY, CDR2 SYGVKD. This CDR3 contains 11 residues. Trimming left V 4 bases short and J 5 bases short, with 3 bases between. CDR3 sequence: CAISGDNEQFF. The CDR3 DNA is TGTGCCATCAGTGGCGACAATGAGCAGTTCTTC.

V and J are TRBV7-6 and TRBJ2-1, with D uncertain. The CDR3 is 14 amino acids. Trimming cost V 0 bases and J 5 bases, with 8 bases left between them. The V gene's germline CDR1 is SGHVS and CDR2 FNYEAQ. CDR3 nucleotide sequence: TGTGCCAGCAGCTTAGCAGAACCCAACAATGAGCAGTTCTTC. Protein product: CASSLAEPNNEQFF. The full variable domain, rest sourced from reference TRBV7-6 and TRBJ2-1, is GAGVSQSPRYKVTKRGQDVALRCDPISGHVSLYWYRQALGQGPEFLTYFNYEAQQDKSGLPNDRFSAERPEGSISTLTIQRTEQRDSAMYRCASSLAEPNNEQFFGPGTRLTVL.